Included here is one T cell receptor (beta chain) sequence, with context. The antigen is not known. This record comes from a study of beta chain features in type 1 diabetes. Overall study: Cell yields, age and gender were similar between patients and healthy donors. Over all samples combined, fewer than 140,000,000 sorted cells were examined.

Germline CDR1 is MNHEY and CDR2 is SMNVEV (reference sequence). J lost 2 bases, V lost 6 bases, and 10 bases had no gene match. This CDR3 comprises 17 residues. Study observations and caveats: cDNA-based reads could over-represent cells with high TCR expression. In every one of the four CD4+ subsets, TCRB CDR3s were moderately but significantly shorter in Type 1 diabetes patients.

A single heparinised draw of about 100 mL on average was taken per donor. TCRB transcripts that were expressed got sequenced, as all of the isolated RNA had been reverse transcribed. TCRdb's table, derived via immunoSEQ multiplex PCR, lists solely in-frame clones and lacks some. The sample includes about 370,000 clones, around 10% of them seen just once. This receptor was identified in a man aged 30 to 39 with type 1 diabetes. The genes are TRBV27 and TRBJ2-2, with 9 bases matching TRBD1. The sample comprised central memory CD4+ T cells from blood. CDR3 protein: CASRLQTGGSNTGELFF. The CDR3 region has the DNA TGTGCCAGCAGGCTCCAAACAGGGGGCTCTAACACCGGGGAGCTGTTTTTT.